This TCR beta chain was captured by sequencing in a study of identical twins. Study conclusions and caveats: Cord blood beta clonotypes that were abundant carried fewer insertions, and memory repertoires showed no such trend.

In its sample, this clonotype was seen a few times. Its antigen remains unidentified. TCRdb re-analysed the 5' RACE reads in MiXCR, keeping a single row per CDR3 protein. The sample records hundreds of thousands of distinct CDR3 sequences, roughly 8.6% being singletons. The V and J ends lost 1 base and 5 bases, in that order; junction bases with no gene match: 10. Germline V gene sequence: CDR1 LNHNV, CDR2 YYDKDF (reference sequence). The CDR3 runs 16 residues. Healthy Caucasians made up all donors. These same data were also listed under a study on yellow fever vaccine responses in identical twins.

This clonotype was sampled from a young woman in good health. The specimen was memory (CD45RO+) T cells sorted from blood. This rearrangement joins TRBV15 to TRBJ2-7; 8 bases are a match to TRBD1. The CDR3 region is CATSRAVAGGFHEQYF. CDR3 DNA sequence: TGTGCCACCAGCAGAGCGGTGGCAGGGGGCTTCCACGAGCAGTACTTC.